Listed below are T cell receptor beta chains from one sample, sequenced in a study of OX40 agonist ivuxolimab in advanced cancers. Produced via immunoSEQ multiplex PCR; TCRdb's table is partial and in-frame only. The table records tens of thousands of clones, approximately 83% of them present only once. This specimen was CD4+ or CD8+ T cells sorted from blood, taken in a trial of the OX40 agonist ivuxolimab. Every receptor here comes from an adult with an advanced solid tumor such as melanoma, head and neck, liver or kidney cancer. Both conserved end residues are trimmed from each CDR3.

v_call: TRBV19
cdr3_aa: ASSIGGQGSEQY

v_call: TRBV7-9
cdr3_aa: ASSLRGRGYT

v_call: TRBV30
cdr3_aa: AWSILLGYEQY

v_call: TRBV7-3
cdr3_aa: ASTPWDSSYSNQPQH

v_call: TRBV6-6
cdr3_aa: ASSYSGASGYT

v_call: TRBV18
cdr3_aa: ASSRLGLAEYYEQY

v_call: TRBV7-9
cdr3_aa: ASSSGTTSTDTQY

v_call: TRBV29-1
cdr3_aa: SVVPGTNYEQY

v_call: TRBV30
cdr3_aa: AWSVGFSEAF

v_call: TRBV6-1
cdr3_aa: ASSEFPDRGGSQPQH

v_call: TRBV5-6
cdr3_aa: ASSWRTETYEQY

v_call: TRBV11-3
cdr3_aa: ASSLEPGTEAF

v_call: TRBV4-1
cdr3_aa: ASSPTRGLPGDTQY

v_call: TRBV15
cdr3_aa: ATSRDWGYNEQF

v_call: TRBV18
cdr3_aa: ASSLSSGRANNEQF

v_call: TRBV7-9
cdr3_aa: ASSFTVNTEAF